The 30 T cell receptor beta chains reported below all come from one sample, sequenced in a study of PD-1 blockade in classical Hodgkin lymphoma. Generated by immunoSEQ multiplex PCR, the TCRdb table keeps only in-frame clones and is missing some. This sample carries 75,000 to 100,000 clones, roughly 79% of them seen once, and the ten largest clones take 16%. Relapse was seen in all patients after autologous stem cell transplantation, and brentuximab vedotin exposure was variable. Sample: peripheral blood mononuclear cells (PBMCs), taken before the second cycle of nivolumab. All receptors come from a human donor with classical Hodgkin lymphoma.

V and J are TRBV5-1 and TRBJ2-3, with 10 bases identical to TRBD2. V trimming: 2 bases; J trimming: 2 bases; junction bases outside the gene matches: 11. The germline V gene encodes CDR1 SGHRS and CDR2 YFSETQ. The CDR3 has 18 residues. The CDR3 is CASSFPRVSGRSTDTQYF. CDR3 nucleotide sequence: TGCGCCAGCAGCTTCCCTCGTGTTAGCGGGAGGTCCACAGATACGCAGTATTTT.

The chain links TRBV29-1 to TRBJ2-3, with D possibly TRBD1 on 6 matching bases. The CDR3 runs 14 residues. Trimming left V 6 bases short and J 0 bases short, with 13 bases between. Germline loops: CDR1 SQVTM, CDR2 ANQGSEA. In nucleotides, the CDR3 is TGCAGCGTCCGGACAGCCACAAGCACAGATACGCAGTATTTT. Its translation: CSVRTATSTDTQYF.

The V gene is TRBV5-4, the J gene TRBJ2-3, with D tentatively TRBD1 (6 bases). Trimming took off 4 bases at V and 6 bases at J, with 15 bases between the two ends. From germline, CDR1 is SGHNT and CDR2 YYREEE (reference sequence). The CDR3 consists of 14 residues. CDR3 nucleotide sequence: TGTGCCAGCAGCCCCGGAAGTAGGGGGGATACGCAGTATTTT. It codes for CASSPGSRGDTQYF.

This clone was seen a handful of times. This chain connects TRBV5-1 to TRBJ1-2; possible D gene TRBD1, 5 bases. The length of the CDR3 is 14 residues. Between the trimmed V and J ends, which lost 3 bases and 8 bases, there was a span of 17 bases. Germline lookup yields CDR1 SGHRS and CDR2 YFSETQ. The CDR3 is CASSSDGAWGGYTF. The CDR3 region has the DNA TGCGCCAGCAGCTCTGATGGGGCTTGGGGCGGCTACACCTTC.

The rearrangement uses TRBV10-3 and TRBJ2-1; 9 bases agree with TRBD2. The CDR3 has 16 amino acids. Germline loops: CDR1 ENHRY, CDR2 SYGVKD. V was clipped by 0 bases and J by 4 bases; unmatched bases: 4. The CDR3 reads CAISESAGGTYNEQFF. The CDR3 DNA reads as TGTGCCATCAGTGAGTCTGCGGGAGGGACTTACAATGAGCAGTTCTTC.

This sequence joins TRBV7-6 and TRBJ1-1, with D perhaps matching TRBD1 (5 bases). Trimming took 0 bases from V and 3 from J, leaving 11 bases between them. CDR1 and CDR2 (germline): SGHVS, FNYEAQ. This CDR3 has 15 amino acids. Here the CDR3 DNA reads TGTGCCAGCAGCTTAGCGGTCGGGGCGGACACTGAAGCTTTCTTT. The encoded protein is CASSLAVGADTEAFF.

The CDR3 is CASSFGGAGAKEGEQFF. Here the CDR3 DNA reads TGTGCCAGCAGCTTCGGGGGAGCGGGAGCAAAAGAGGGTGAGCAGTTCTTC. The chain employs TRBV11-3 and TRBJ2-1; TRBD2 agrees at 8 bases. The germline V gene has CDR1 SGHNT and CDR2 YENEEA. J gave up 9 bases and V 3 bases, and 16 bases lay outside the gene matches. The CDR3 sequence is 17 residues long.

The J gene is TRBJ2-3, the V gene TRBV9; weak D call: TRBD1 (6 bases). Trimming shortened V by 0 bases and J by 0 bases, and 11 bases separated the two germline ends. CDR1 is SGDLS, CDR2 YYNGEE, per germline. The CDR3 loop spans 16 amino acids. This CDR3 reads CASSVVGQTSTDTQYF. In DNA, the CDR3 is TGTGCCAGCAGCGTAGTTGGACAGACAAGCACAGATACGCAGTATTTT.

Ten or more counts support this clone. CDR3 coding DNA: TGTGCCAGCAGCCCGACGGACAGGGCGATTACGGCTTTCTTT. It codes for CASSPTDRAITAFF. The chain couples TRBV9 to TRBJ1-1; 8 nucleotides align to TRBD1. The CDR3 runs to 14 residues. Germline V gene data show CDR1 as SGDLS and CDR2 as YYNGEE. V gave up 4 bases and J gave up 11 bases; unmatched junction bases: 13.

The chain links TRBV19 to TRBJ2-3; 9 bases fit TRBD2. From germline, CDR1 is LNHDA and CDR2 SQIVND (reference sequence). Trimming cost V 3 bases and J 2 bases; bases outside gene matches: 6. There are 16 residues in the CDR3. The CDR3 DNA sequence: TGTGCCAGTAGTATTTTAGCTAGCGGGATCACAGATACGCAGTATTTT. This codes for CASSILASGITDTQYF.

This chain joins TRBV19 and TRBJ2-7, with TRBD2 matching over 14 bases. Germline loops: CDR1 LNHDA, CDR2 SQIVND (reference sequence). The CDR3 is made up of 15 amino acids. Trimming at V came to 4 bases and at J to 6 bases, leaving 5 bases not matched to a gene. The CDR3 DNA follows: TGTGCCAGTAGTACGACGGGACTAGCGGGAGTCGAGCAGTACTTC. As protein: CASSTTGLAGVEQYF.

V is TRBV5-4 and J is TRBJ2-7; either TRBD1 or TRBD2 may fit D (5 bases each). CDR1 SGHNT and CDR2 YYREEE come from the germline V gene (reference sequence). V lost 6 bases and J lost 6, with 19 bases in between. CDR3 length equals 14 residues. The CDR3 nucleotides read TGTGCCAGCACCTCTACGGGGCCGGCTGGCGAGCAGTACTTC. The encoded protein is CASTSTGPAGEQYF.

This rearrangement joins TRBV2 to TRBJ1-2; 10 nucleotides agree with TRBD1. CDR1 and CDR2 (germline): SNHLY, FYNNEI. This CDR3 contains 16 residues. J gave up 4 bases and V 4 bases, and 9 bases lay outside the gene matches. The CDR3 DNA is TGTGCCAGCAGTGTAGGACAGGGGGTTCCCCCCTATGGCTACACCTTC. Protein product: CASSVGQGVPPYGYTF.

V is TRBV14 and J is TRBJ1-2, with TRBD1 identical over 9 bases. Trimming at V came to 4 bases and at J to 4 bases, leaving 10 bases not matched to a gene. CDR1 and CDR2 (germline): SGHDN, FVKESK. The CDR3 runs to 16 residues. In DNA form, the CDR3 reads TGTGCCAGCAGCCCACGAGGGACAGGGAATTTCTATGGCTACACCTTC. Residues: CASSPRGTGNFYGYTF.

The chain uses TRBV12-5 and TRBJ2-1, with D possibly matching TRBD1 (5 bases). This CDR3 contains 15 residues. The germline V and J ends were trimmed by 4 bases and 6 bases, with 16 bases remaining between them. Germline V gene sequence: CDR1 LGHNT, CDR2 FRNRAP. This chain's CDR3 is CASGSPGAQGNEQFF. The CDR3 DNA reads TGTGCTAGTGGTTCCCCTGGGGCTCAAGGCAATGAGCAGTTCTTC.

The chain couples TRBV5-1 to TRBJ1-2; D is unresolved. This CDR3 is 13 amino acids long. Trimming removed 0 bases from V and 5 bases from J, with 8 bases in between. The germline gives CDR1 SGHRS, CDR2 YFSETQ. CDR3 loop: CASSLDLGYGYTF. CDR3 nucleotides: TGCGCCAGCAGCTTGGATCTTGGTTATGGCTACACCTTC.

The rearrangement uses TRBV9 and TRBJ2-1; D not certain. Germline V gene sequence: CDR1 SGDLS, CDR2 YYNGEE. This CDR3 is 12 amino acids long. With 0 bases removed from V and 9 bases from J, the gap between germline ends came to 7 bases. The CDR3 loop is CASSVVFGEQFF. Written as DNA, the CDR3 is TGTGCCAGCAGCGTAGTGTTCGGTGAGCAGTTCTTC.

The chain joins TRBV7-2 to TRBJ2-1; TRBD2 matches at 14 bases. The trim removed 4 bases at V and 15 bases at J, leaving 5 bases unmatched. The V gene's germline CDR1 is SGHTA and CDR2 FQGNSA. The CDR3 length is 13 residues. The CDR3 here is CASSSGLAGGPFF. The CDR3 DNA is TGTGCCAGCAGCTCAGGACTAGCGGGAGGCCCGTTCTTC.

This clone was counted a few times. The gene calls are TRBV19 and TRBJ2-3, with 9 bases lining up with TRBD2. Germline V gene data show CDR1 as LNHDA and CDR2 as SQIVND (reference sequence). V gave up 3 bases and J gave up 4 bases; unmatched junction bases: 5. The CDR3 loop spans 15 amino acids. As DNA, the CDR3 is TGTGCCAGTAGTATCGGCGGGAGGGCCCCAGATACGCAGTATTTT. It is translated as CASSIGGRAPDTQYF.

The chain couples TRBV19 to TRBJ2-7; 11 nucleotides agree with TRBD2. Germline lookup yields CDR1 LNHDA and CDR2 SQIVND (reference sequence). V trimming: 5 bases; J trimming: 6 bases; junction bases outside the gene matches: 3. The CDR3 length is 13 residues. The CDR3 bases are TGTGCCAGTAGTCTACTAGCGGGAGCCGAGCAGTACTTC. It codes for CASSLLAGAEQYF. The complete variable domain, with remaining parts taken from reference TRBV19 and TRBJ2-7, reads DGGITQSPKYLFRKEGQNVTLSCEQNLNHDAMYWYRQDPGQGLRLIYYSQIVNDFQKGDIAEGYSVSREKKESFPLTVTSAQKNPTAFYLCASSLLAGAEQYFGPGTRLTVT.

The J gene is TRBJ1-3, the V gene TRBV19; D may be TRBD1 (6 bases). CDR3 length: 15 amino acids. V lost 6 bases, J lost 1 base, and 13 bases lay in between. The germline gives CDR1 LNHDA, CDR2 SQIVND (reference sequence). CDR3 loop: CASSSRGGSGNTIYF. The CDR3 DNA is TGTGCCAGTAGCAGCAGGGGCGGGTCTGGAAACACCATATATTTT.

The chain carries TRBV5-8 and TRBJ1-4; weak D call: TRBD1 (6 bases). V was shortened by 4 bases and J by 5 bases, with 18 bases between the two germline ends. The CDR3 has 16 residues. Germline V gene sequence: CDR1 SGHTS, CDR2 YDEGEE. This CDR3 is CASSLESGHRNEKLFF. CDR3 DNA: TGTGCCAGCAGCCTTGAATCGGGACACCGGAATGAAAAACTGTTTTTT.

This clone appeared a few times. The chain joins TRBV4-2 to TRBJ2-5, with D maybe TRBD1 (5 bases). V shed 5 bases and J shed 5 bases, with 12 bases lying between them. The CDR3 consists of 13 residues. Germline lookup yields CDR1 LGHNA and CDR2 YNFKEQ. Here the CDR3 DNA reads TGTGCCAGCAGCGCACGGCAGGGCGAGACCCAGTACTTC. Protein product: CASSARQGETQYF.

This chain links TRBV28 with TRBJ2-1; 9 bases map to TRBD2. J was trimmed by 9 bases and V by 5 bases; bases with no gene match: 14. The CDR3 runs to 16 residues. Germline CDR1 MDHEN, CDR2 SYDVKM. The CDR3 nucleotides read TGTGCCAGCAGTCCCGGGGGGCGGGAGGGCCGCAGTGAGCAGTTCTTC. Translation: CASSPGGREGRSEQFF.

The chain carries TRBV7-7 and TRBJ2-2; a possible D gene is TRBD2 (6 bases). V was clipped by 5 bases and J by 4 bases, with 14 bases between them. The CDR3 sequence is 15 residues long. Germline-derived CDR1 and CDR2 are SSHAT and FNYEAQ (reference sequence). CDR3 sequence reads: CASSLSGLSTGELFF. The CDR3 bases are TGTGCCAGCAGCCTCTCGGGACTTAGCACCGGGGAGCTGTTTTTT.

This chain links TRBV29-1 with TRBJ2-5; no definite D call. The CDR3 extends over 12 amino acids. V lost 5 bases and J 0 bases, leaving 7 bases between the germline ends. The germline gives CDR1 SQVTM, CDR2 ANQGSEA. CDR3 DNA: TGCAGCGTTCAAGGCTACCAAGAGACCCAGTACTTC. This codes for CSVQGYQETQYF.

The V gene is TRBV5-4, the J gene TRBJ2-2, with D uncertain. The germline V gene has CDR1 SGHNT and CDR2 YYREEE (reference sequence). V was trimmed by 4 bases and J by 4 bases, leaving 14 bases between them. The CDR3 loop spans 15 amino acids. The CDR3 sequence is CASSPPVGVTGELFF. DNA for the CDR3: TGTGCCAGCAGCCCCCCTGTGGGTGTCACCGGGGAGCTGTTTTTT.

This rearrangement joins TRBV10-3 to TRBJ1-5; 7 nucleotides match TRBD1. The V and J ends lost 0 bases and 7 bases, in that order; junction bases with no gene match: 3. CDR3 size: 14 residues. Germline lookup yields CDR1 ENHRY and CDR2 SYGVKD. DNA of the CDR3: TGTGCCATCAGTGAGTCGACAGGGAGCCAGCCCCAGCATTTT. It codes for CAISESTGSQPQHF.

The chain has TRBV19 and TRBJ2-5, with no clear D. V lost 3 bases and J lost 4, with 15 bases in between. The CDR3 length is 15 residues. Looked up from germline, CDR1 is LNHDA and CDR2 is SQIVND (reference sequence). CDR3 DNA sequence: TGTGCCAGTAGTATGGGCCCGGGCGGTCGAGAGACCCAGTACTTC. Its protein product is CASSMGPGGRETQYF.

The J gene is TRBJ2-1, the V gene TRBV7-2, with D possibly TRBD2 on 6 matching bases. The CDR3 runs to 17 residues. Germline V gene data show CDR1 as SGHTA and CDR2 as FQGNSA. Between the trimmed V and J ends, which lost 5 bases and 5 bases, there was a span of 22 bases. The CDR3 region is CASSPKGGSGGHNEQFF. For the CDR3, the DNA is TGTGCCAGCAGCCCTAAAGGCGGAAGCGGAGGGCACAATGAGCAGTTCTTC.